This T cell receptor beta chain was identified in a study of graft-versus-host responses after intestinal transplantation. Study-level results: Present in recipient marrow, GvH clones included some that appeared first in ileum or blood.

The table came from immunoSEQ multiplex PCR; TCRdb's copy has only in-frame clones and leaves some out. The table shows tens of thousands of clones, with approximately 95% occurring only once. In germline, CDR1 is SGHVS, CDR2 FQNEAQ. J was trimmed by 1 base and V by 5 bases; bases with no gene match: 6. The CDR3 totals 16 residues. In regard to this clone: The antigen remains undetermined.

The chain has TRBV7-8 and TRBJ2-2; 8 bases align to TRBD1. The sequence was collected from a human donor who was the organ donor for an intestinal transplant. Sequencing was performed on unstimulated CD8+ T cells sorted from spleen or lymph node cells, taken before transplant. The CDR3 reads CASSQLDRENTGELFF. The DNA of the CDR3 is TGTGCCAGCAGCCAATTGGACAGGGAGAACACCGGGGAGCTGTTTTTT. The whole variable domain, remainder taken from reference TRBV7-8 and TRBJ2-2, is GAGVSQSPRYKVAKRGQDVALRCDPISGHVSLFWYQQALGQGPEFLTYFQNEAQLDKSGLPSDRFFAERPEGSVSTLKIQRTQQEDSAVYLCASSQLDRENTGELFFGEGSRLTVL.